These 20 T cell receptor beta chains were sequenced from one sample in a study of regulatory and conventional T cells in RAG deficiency. Blood CD4+ CD25-low CD127-high conventional T cells supplied the genomic DNA template. TCRdb's table, derived via immunoSEQ multiplex PCR, lists solely in-frame clones and lacks some. The sample yields 45,000 to 50,000 clones, about nine tenths seen once. These records were also assigned to another study, of regulatory T cells. From that paper: Primers: 52 TRBV forward and 13 TRBJ reverse.

Sequencing was done on a sample of CD4+ effector T cells sorted from blood. These receptor sequences come from a human donor in good health.

The chain employs TRBV11-3 and TRBJ2-7; 15 bases match TRBD2. The CDR3 spans 19 residues. V was clipped by 6 bases and J by 0 bases; unmatched bases: 12. Germline CDR1 is SGHNT and CDR2 is YENEEA. DNA for the CDR3: TGTGCCAGCAGAAACACGGGAGGACTAGCGGGAGGGAGCTCCTACGAGCAGTACTTC. It yields the protein CASRNTGGLAGGSSYEQYF.

The gene calls are TRBV27 and TRBJ2-1; TRBD1 matches at 7 bases. V was clipped by 6 bases and J by 4 bases; unmatched bases: 9. The germline CDR1 and CDR2 sequences are MNHEY and SMNVEV (reference sequence). The CDR3 totals 15 residues. DNA of the CDR3: TGTGCCAGCAGCTCTCGGACAGGCTCGTACAATGAGCAGTTCTTC. Its protein product is CASSSRTGSYNEQFF.

This chain connects TRBV7-9 to TRBJ1-2; 8 bases are a match to TRBD1. Germline-derived CDR1 and CDR2 are SEHNR and FQNEAQ (reference sequence). The trim removed 3 bases at V and 4 bases at J, leaving 7 bases unmatched. This CDR3 has 15 residues. In DNA, the CDR3 is TGTGCCAGCAGCTTTGGGGACAGGTCGGCCTATGGCTACACCTTC. Protein: CASSFGDRSAYGYTF.

The gene calls are TRBV5-6 and TRBJ1-2, with 8 bases matching TRBD1. The ends lost 0 bases at V and 2 bases at J; junction bases unmatched: 3. The V gene's germline CDR1 is SGHDT and CDR2 YYEEEE. The CDR3 is 15 residues long. The CDR3 DNA is TGTGCCAGCAGCTTGGATCAGGGGGCAAACTATGGCTACACCTTC. It codes for CASSLDQGANYGYTF.

The gene calls are TRBV7-6 and TRBJ2-3, with TRBD2 identical over 8 bases. This CDR3 is 15 amino acids long. V lost 5 bases and J lost 3; bases outside the gene matches: 7. Germline-derived CDR1 and CDR2 are SGHVS and FNYEAQ. DNA for the CDR3: TGTGCCAGCAGCGCAGCGGGAGTTGAGACAGATACGCAGTATTTT. As protein: CASSAAGVETDTQYF.

The chain joins TRBV2 to TRBJ1-5, with 7 nucleotides matching TRBD1. The germline CDR1 and CDR2 sequences are SNHLY and FYNNEI. J gave up 0 bases and V 6 bases, and 11 bases lay outside the gene matches. The CDR3 is 17 residues long. The CDR3 sequence is CASRRDREANSNQPQHF. For the CDR3, the DNA is TGTGCCAGCAGAAGGGACAGAGAGGCCAATAGCAATCAGCCCCAGCATTTT. The full variable domain, rest sourced from reference TRBV2 and TRBJ1-5, is EPEVTQTPSHQVTQMGQEVILRCVPISNHLYFYWYRQILGQKVEFLVSFYNNEISEKSEIFDDQFSVERPDGSNFTLKIRSTKLEDSAMYFCASRRDREANSNQPQHFGDGTRLSIL.

The rearrangement uses TRBV28 and TRBJ2-4; D is undetermined. This CDR3 region has 14 residues. V dropped 4 bases and J dropped 1 base, with 8 bases sitting between them. In germline, CDR1 is MDHEN, CDR2 SYDVKM. CDR3 loop: CASSSDPAKNIQYF. CDR3 nucleotides: TGTGCCAGCAGTTCAGACCCTGCCAAAAACATTCAGTACTTC.

The rearrangement links TRBV19 to TRBJ2-6; 8 nucleotides agree with TRBD1. V was pared by 5 bases and J by 1 base, with 7 bases of the junction left unmatched. The CDR3 consists of 17 residues. Looked up from germline, CDR1 is LNHDA and CDR2 is SQIVND (reference sequence). The CDR3 reads CASSSRQGSSGANVLTF. The CDR3 nucleotides are TGTGCCAGTAGTTCTAGACAGGGGAGTTCTGGGGCCAACGTCCTGACTTTC.

The CDR3 loop is CASSQQTGIPYNEQFF. DNA for the CDR3: TGCGCCAGCAGCCAGCAAACGGGGATCCCCTACAATGAGCAGTTCTTC. V and J are TRBV4-1 and TRBJ2-1, with D perhaps TRBD2 (5 bases). In germline, CDR1 is MGHRA, CDR2 YSYEKL. The CDR3 length is 16 residues. Trimming cost V 3 bases and J 2 bases, with 14 bases left between them.

This chain connects TRBV5-1 to TRBJ2-7, with D unresolved. Germline lookup yields CDR1 SGHRS and CDR2 YFSETQ. Between the trimmed V and J ends, which lost 0 bases and 0 bases, there was a span of 7 bases. This CDR3 contains 14 residues. The CDR3 DNA reads as TGCGCCAGCAGCTTGGACCTTACCTCCTACGAGCAGTACTTC. This gives the protein CASSLDLTSYEQYF.

V is TRBV5-8 and J is TRBJ2-2; D not certain. With 2 bases removed from V and 6 bases from J, the gap between germline ends came to 8 bases. The V gene's germline CDR1 is SGHTS and CDR2 YDEGEE. The CDR3 extends over 13 amino acids. CDR3 coding DNA: TGTGCCAGCAGCTTTGGGCCGCCCGGGGAGCTGTTTTTT. Protein product: CASSFGPPGELFF.

The chain is built from TRBV7-9 and TRBJ2-2; 8 bases are shared with TRBD2. Per the germline V gene, CDR1 is SEHNR and CDR2 is FQNEAQ (reference sequence). The CDR3 has 15 residues. V shed 6 bases and J 5 bases; nucleotides not matched to a gene: 8. The CDR3 DNA follows: TGTGCCAGCAGAAAACCGGGACTAGAAACCGGGGAGCTGTTTTTT. This sequence encodes CASRKPGLETGELFF. Full variable domain (missing parts from reference TRBV7-9 and TRBJ2-2): DTGVSQNPRHKITKRGQNVTFRCDPISEHNRLYWYRQTLGQGPEFLTYFQNEAQLEKSRLLSDRFSAERPKGSFSTLEIQRTEQGDSAMYLCASRKPGLETGELFFGEGSRLTVL.

The chain recombines TRBV6-1 with TRBJ2-2; weak D call: TRBD2 (5 bases). V was shortened by 8 bases and J by 0 bases, with 13 bases between the two germline ends. The CDR3 sequence is 15 residues long. Germline-derived CDR1 and CDR2 are MNHNS and SASEGT. CDR3: CASFGGGSNTGELFF. CDR3 in DNA: TGTGCCAGCTTTGGTGGAGGATCGAACACCGGGGAGCTGTTTTTT.

The chain employs TRBV11-3 and TRBJ2-1, with 16 bases identical to TRBD2. CDR3 length equals 15 residues. V trimming: 4 bases; J trimming: 15 bases; junction bases outside the gene matches: 9. Germline CDR1 is SGHNT and CDR2 is YENEEA. The CDR3, as DNA: TGTGCCAGCAGCTCCTCGGGACTAGCGGGGGGGCCACTGTTCTTC. Translating gives CASSSSGLAGGPLFF.

The chain uses TRBV7-9 and TRBJ2-7; 7 bases are a match to TRBD1. Germline V gene data show CDR1 as SEHNR and CDR2 as FQNEAQ (reference sequence). V lost 5 bases and J lost 5; bases outside the gene matches: 15. The CDR3 is made up of 16 amino acids. The CDR3 spells CASSTRQGQPSHEQYF. CDR3 sequence (DNA): TGTGCCAGCAGCACCAGACAGGGACAACCTTCCCACGAGCAGTACTTC. The full variable domain, rest sourced from reference TRBV7-9 and TRBJ2-7, is DTGVSQNPRHKITKRGQNVTFRCDPISEHNRLYWYRQTLGQGPEFLTYFQNEAQLEKSRLLSDRFSAERPKGSFSTLEIQRTEQGDSAMYLCASSTRQGQPSHEQYFGPGTRLTVT.

V is TRBV5-8 and J is TRBJ2-7; perhaps TRBD2 as D (5 bases). The CDR3 length is 14 residues. CDR1 SGHTS and CDR2 YDEGEE come from the germline V gene. V shed 4 bases and J shed 3 bases, with 14 bases lying between them. The DNA of the CDR3 is TGTGCCAGCAGCCTCGGACCCGGGGACTACGAGCAGTACTTC. Protein sequence: CASSLGPGDYEQYF.

This rearrangement joins TRBV7-2 to TRBJ1-6; the match to TRBD1 covers 8 bases. Germline V CDR1 and CDR2: SGHTA, FQGNSA. The CDR3 covers 16 residues. The ends lost 1 base at V and 9 bases at J; junction bases unmatched: 8. CDR3 nucleotides: TGTGCCAGCAGCTTAGGGACAGGGACGTTAGGTTCACCCCTCCACTTT. It is translated as CASSLGTGTLGSPLHF.

The V and J genes are TRBV7-9 and TRBJ2-1; possibly TRBD1 or TRBD2 for D (5 bases each). Trimming pared 3 bases from V and 8 bases from J, leaving 14 bases between. The CDR3 covers 14 residues. Germline V gene data show CDR1 as SEHNR and CDR2 as FQNEAQ (reference sequence). This CDR3 reads CASSLSAGSHEQFF. Here the CDR3 DNA reads TGTGCCAGCAGCTTGAGCGCAGGGAGCCATGAGCAGTTCTTC.

The J gene is TRBJ1-2, the V gene TRBV5-8; 7 bases fit TRBD1. The germline CDR1 and CDR2 sequences are SGHTS and YDEGEE. CDR3 length: 13 residues. After removal of 2 bases from V and 4 bases from J, the junction contained 2 bases not matched to a gene. CDR3: CASSLRQGYGYTF. In DNA, the CDR3 is TGTGCCAGCAGCTTAAGACAGGGCTATGGCTACACCTTC.

The rearrangement joins TRBV6-1 to TRBJ1-5; 8 bases fit TRBD1. V lost 10 bases to trimming and J lost 5 bases; unmatched junction nucleotides: 7. The CDR3 runs to 13 residues. The germline gives CDR1 MNHNS, CDR2 SASEGT. The CDR3 here is CATDNRGYQPQHF. The CDR3 nucleotides read TGTGCCACCGACAACAGGGGGTATCAGCCCCAGCATTTT.